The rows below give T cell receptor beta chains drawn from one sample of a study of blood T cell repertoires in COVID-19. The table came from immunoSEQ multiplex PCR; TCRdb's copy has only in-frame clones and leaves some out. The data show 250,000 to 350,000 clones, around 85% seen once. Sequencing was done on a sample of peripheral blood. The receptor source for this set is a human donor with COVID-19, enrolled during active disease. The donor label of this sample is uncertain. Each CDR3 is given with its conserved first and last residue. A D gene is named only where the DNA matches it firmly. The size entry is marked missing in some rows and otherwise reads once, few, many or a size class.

CDR3: CASRGGLNQPQHF
DNA: TGTGCCAGCAGAGGAGGCCTCAATCAGCCCCAGCATTTT
size: .
V: TRBV2
J: TRBJ1-5
D: .

CDR3: CASSPLGSRYGYTF
DNA: TGTGCCAGCAGTCCCTTAGGGAGTCGCTATGGCTACACCTTC
size: few
V: TRBV28
J: TRBJ1-2
D: .

CDR3: CASSQGQGYAPSGNTIYF
DNA: TGTGCCAGCAGCCAGGGGCAGGGCTACGCACCCTCTGGAAACACCATATATTTT
size: once
V: TRBV5-4
J: TRBJ1-3
D: .

CDR3: CASSSTGGGTEAFF
DNA: TGCGCCAGCAGCTCGACAGGGGGAGGTACTGAAGCTTTCTTT
size: once
V: TRBV5-1
J: TRBJ1-1
D: TRBD1

CDR3: CASGPRVAGGPGETQYF
DNA: TGTGCTAGTGGTCCCCGGGTAGCGGGAGGGCCAGGGGAGACCCAGTACTTC
size: .
V: TRBV12-5
J: TRBJ2-5
D: TRBD2

CDR3: CASSQDGVAGRADTQYF
DNA: TGCGCCAGCAGCCAAGATGGGGTAGCGGGTAGGGCAGATACGCAGTATTTT
size: .
V: TRBV4-1
J: TRBJ2-3
D: TRBD2

CDR3: CASSPTSGREDEQFF
DNA: TGTGCCAGCAGTCCGACTAGCGGGAGAGAAGATGAGCAGTTCTTC
size: once
V: TRBV6-5
J: TRBJ2-1
D: TRBD2

CDR3: CASSTTSGVTGELFF
DNA: TGTGCCAGCAGTACGACTAGCGGGGTAACTGGGGAGCTGTTTTTT
size: .
V: TRBV27
J: TRBJ2-2
D: TRBD2

CDR3: CASSEYSNQPQHF
DNA: TGTGCCAGCAGTGAATATAGCAATCAGCCCCAGCATTTT
size: .
V: TRBV6-4
J: TRBJ1-5
D: .

CDR3: CASSLSGFTEKLFF
DNA: TGTGCCAGCAGTTTATCCGGGTTTACTGAAAAACTGTTTTTT
size: .
V: TRBV28
J: TRBJ1-4
D: .

CDR3: CASSGRLAGGTGELFF
DNA: TGTGCCAGTAGTGGGAGACTAGCGGGAGGAACCGGGGAGCTGTTTTTT
size: .
V: TRBV19
J: TRBJ2-2
D: TRBD2

CDR3: CASSLTGKEETQYF
DNA: TGTGCCAGCAGCTTGACAGGGAAGGAAGAGACCCAGTACTTC
size: .
V: TRBV5-6
J: TRBJ2-5
D: .

CDR3: CASFPRANTGELFF
DNA: TGTGCCAGCTTCCCGCGGGCGAACACCGGGGAGCTGTTTTTT
size: .
V: TRBV6-6
J: TRBJ2-2
D: .

CDR3: CASSLGMSGKSYEQYF
DNA: TGTGCCAGCAGCTTGGGTATGAGCGGAAAATCTTACGAGCAGTACTTC
size: .
V: TRBV5-4
J: TRBJ2-7
D: .

CDR3: CASSRTGVNTEAFF
DNA: TGTGCCAGCAGTCGGACAGGGGTTAACACTGAAGCTTTCTTT
size: .
V: TRBV28
J: TRBJ1-1
D: TRBD1

CDR3: CASSYGLRITGELFF
DNA: TGTGCCAGCAGTTACGGGCTTAGGATCACCGGGGAGCTGTTTTTT
size: few
V: TRBV6-5
J: TRBJ2-2
D: .

CDR3: CASSQWTSGMYEQYF
DNA: TGTGCCAGCAGCCAATGGACTAGCGGGATGTACGAGCAGTACTTC
size: .
V: TRBV7-2
J: TRBJ2-7
D: TRBD2

CDR3: CASSPDRVGNTIYF
DNA: TGTGCCAGCAGCCCGGACAGGGTTGGAAACACCATATATTTT
size: .
V: TRBV11-2
J: TRBJ1-3
D: TRBD1

CDR3: CASSDPDTQYF
DNA: TGTGCCAGCAGCGATCCGGATACGCAGTATTTT
size: .
V: TRBV9
J: TRBJ2-3
D: .

CDR3: CASSEGVNTEAFF
DNA: TGTGCCAGCAGTGAAGGAGTGAACACTGAAGCTTTCTTT
size: .
V: TRBV2
J: TRBJ1-1
D: .

CDR3: CASSYLTGGFFGANVLTF
DNA: TGTGCCAGCAGTTACCTTACGGGAGGTTTTTTTGGGGCCAACGTCCTGACTTTC
size: once
V: TRBV6-2/TRBV6-3
J: TRBJ2-6
D: TRBD2

CDR3: CASRTGGAHGYTF
DNA: TGTGCCAGCAGAACAGGGGGCGCGCATGGCTACACCTTC
size: .
V: TRBV6-5
J: TRBJ1-2
D: TRBD1

CDR3: CSARTSGSGEQYF
DNA: TGCAGCGCCCGGACTAGCGGGAGTGGTGAGCAGTACTTC
size: .
V: TRBV29-1
J: TRBJ2-7
D: TRBD2

CDR3: CASSLGRGRTDTQYF
DNA: TGTGCCAGCAGCTTAGGACGGGGGAGGACAGATACGCAGTATTTT
size: .
V: TRBV7-2
J: TRBJ2-3
D: .

CDR3: CASSPWDYHSSGANVLTF
DNA: TGTGCCAGCAGCCCCTGGGACTACCATAGCTCTGGGGCCAACGTCCTGACTTTC
size: .
V: TRBV27
J: TRBJ2-6
D: TRBD2

CDR3: CASSLYTGGGRNEQFF
DNA: TGTGCCAGCAGCCTATATACAGGGGGCGGGAGGAATGAGCAGTTCTTC
size: .
V: TRBV5-6
J: TRBJ2-1
D: .

CDR3: CASSQGRGQAYGYTF
DNA: TGTGCCAGCAGCCAAGGTAGGGGACAGGCCTATGGCTACACCTTC
size: .
V: TRBV3-1/TRBV3-2
J: TRBJ1-2
D: TRBD1

CDR3: CASSSQGWEGPGANVLTF
DNA: TGTGCCAGTAGTAGCCAGGGTTGGGAGGGGCCTGGGGCCAACGTCCTGACTTTC
size: .
V: TRBV19
J: TRBJ2-6
D: TRBD2

CDR3: CASSWGESEQYF
DNA: TGCGCCAGCAGCTGGGGCGAATCCGAGCAGTACTTC
size: once
V: TRBV5-1
J: TRBJ2-7
D: .

CDR3: CATSEGGYNYGYTF
DNA: TGTGCCACCAGTGAGGGGGGATATAACTATGGCTACACCTTC
size: .
V: TRBV24-1
J: TRBJ1-2
D: .

CDR3: CASSESPWSTEAFF
DNA: TGTGCCAGCAGTGAATCCCCGTGGAGCACTGAAGCTTTCTTT
size: .
V: TRBV25-1
J: TRBJ1-1
D: .

CDR3: CANDPLAGPTDTQYF
DNA: TGTGCCAACGATCCACTAGCGGGACCCACAGATACGCAGTATTTT
size: .
V: TRBV6-5
J: TRBJ2-3
D: TRBD2

CDR3: CASSLDTGLGKGDTQYF
DNA: TGCGCCAGCAGCTTGGACACAGGACTAGGGAAGGGGGATACGCAGTATTTT
size: .
V: TRBV5-1
J: TRBJ2-3
D: TRBD2

CDR3: CASSPQGADTQYF
DNA: TGTGCCAGCAGTCCCCAGGGGGCAGATACGCAGTATTTT
size: .
V: TRBV28
J: TRBJ2-3
D: TRBD1

CDR3: CASSSHGSRGNEQFF
DNA: TGTGCCAGTAGTTCTCACGGGTCCAGAGGAAATGAGCAGTTCTTC
size: .
V: TRBV19
J: TRBJ2-1
D: .

CDR3: CASSFRNQPQHF
DNA: TGTGCCAGCAGCTTCAGAAATCAGCCCCAGCATTTT
size: .
V: TRBV11-1
J: TRBJ1-5
D: .

CDR3: CATKRGMEDQPQHF
DNA: TGTGCCACCAAACGGGGAATGGAGGATCAGCCCCAGCATTTT
size: .
V: TRBV15
J: TRBJ1-5
D: .

CDR3: CASSLRGNTEAFF
DNA: TGTGCCAGCAGCTTACGGGGGAACACTGAAGCTTTCTTT
size: few
V: TRBV11-2
J: TRBJ1-1
D: .

CDR3: CASSVSGSRVGEQFF
DNA: TGTGCCAGCAGCGTTAGCGGGAGTAGGGTCGGGGAGCAGTTCTTC
size: .
V: TRBV7-9
J: TRBJ2-1
D: TRBD2

CDR3: CASSYPRDRGRLSNQPQHF
DNA: TGTGCCAGCAGTTACCCCCGGGACAGGGGGCGGCTAAGCAATCAGCCCCAGCATTTT
size: .
V: TRBV28
J: TRBJ1-5
D: TRBD1

CDR3: CASSPETGHNYGYTF
DNA: TGTGCCAGCTCACCGGAAACAGGGCATAACTATGGCTACACCTTC
size: .
V: TRBV18
J: TRBJ1-2
D: .

CDR3: CASARDSTYGYTF
DNA: TGTGCCAGCGCGAGGGACAGCACCTATGGCTACACCTTC
size: .
V: TRBV19
J: TRBJ1-2
D: TRBD1

CDR3: CASSPGGGSNQPQHF
DNA: TGCGCCAGCAGCCCAGGGGGTGGAAGCAATCAGCCCCAGCATTTT
size: .
V: TRBV5-1
J: TRBJ1-5
D: TRBD1

CDR3: CASSDGTSTDTQYF
DNA: TGCGCCAGCAGCGATGGGACTAGCACAGATACGCAGTATTTT
size: .
V: TRBV5-1
J: TRBJ2-3
D: .